This TCR beta chain derives from a study of Graves' ophthalmopathy and Graves' hyperthyroidism. This CDR3 has 14 amino acids. Per the germline V gene, CDR1 is WSHSY and CDR2 is SAAADI. A remark on this clonotype: Mismatch with germline at one junction end may stem from a read error.

Amplifying from RNA transcripts, the study obtained TCR beta CDR3 regions. HTBI primers primed a first-round RT-PCR, and a second-round multiplex PCR followed. TCRdb called the multiplex PCR reads again in MiXCR, with one record for every CDR3 protein. This table has around 1,000,000 distinct CDR3 sequences, roughly two fifths appearing once. The chain combines TRBV10-2 with TRBJ1-5; 8 bases agree with TRBD1. The sequencing sample was made of peripheral blood or thyroid tissue (not recorded which). The origin of this receptor is an adult man with Graves' hyperthyroidism. As DNA, the CDR3 is TGTGCGTCGACAGGGGCCTATAGCAATCAGCCCCAGCATTTT. It yields the protein CASTGAYSNQPQHF.